This is a list of T cell receptor beta chains from one sample in a study of CD8 T cells in cerebrospinal fluid in Alzheimer's disease. Using the 10x single-cell sequencing reads, TCRdb records one entry per CDR3 protein without DNA. The sample data list some 1,500 distinct CDR3 sequences. Sequenced sample: cerebrospinal fluid. All receptors come from a human donor with Alzheimer's disease. The CDR3 runs from the conserved cysteine through the conserved F or W. The order of the fields is J gene, V gene, clone size, CDR3 protein. Clone size is shown for a subset of rows, as once, few, many or a class of expanded clone.

TRBJ1-3	TRBV28	NA	CASSSGGWASGNTIYF
TRBJ2-5	TRBV11-3	medium-sized	CASSLGLAGGQETQYF
TRBJ1-2	TRBV29-1	large	CSVVQGARVDGYTF
TRBJ2-3	TRBV4-3	NA	CASSQEGQSADTQYF
TRBJ2-3	TRBV19	medium-sized	CASSPWGRGADTQYF
TRBJ2-3	TRBV7-2	NA	CASSLVGGDTQYF
TRBJ1-1	TRBV12-3/TRBV12-4	medium-sized	CASSLQGRITEAFF
TRBJ2-3	TRBV7-2	NA	CASSLDRSTDTQYF
TRBJ2-1	TRBV12-3/TRBV12-4	NA	CASQRGGAYNEQFF
TRBJ2-3	TRBV20-1	medium-sized	CSARSSGMIGTDTQYF
TRBJ2-5	TRBV7-9	NA	CASSFWGGKQGETQYF
TRBJ1-5	TRBV6-5	medium-sized	CASSWDGSSNQPQHF
TRBJ2-7	TRBV14	medium-sized	CASSHSWTALSYEQYF
TRBJ1-1	TRBV6-4	NA	CASSPSQGNTEAFF
TRBJ2-1	TRBV30	medium-sized	CAWSPGTGGYNEQFF
TRBJ2-1	TRBV10-3	large	CAISWDSGSSYNEQFF
TRBJ1-3	TRBV20-1	large	CSASPSEGSGNTIYF
TRBJ2-2	TRBV5-1	medium-sized	CASSLEAGATGELFF
TRBJ2-5	TRBV29-1	NA	CSVRDPQETQYF
TRBJ2-7	TRBV6-5	medium-sized	CASRRRQGIAYEQYF
TRBJ1-2	TRBV6-5	medium-sized	CASSTNPAGQYYGYTF
TRBJ2-6	TRBV5-1	medium-sized	CASSLGSGGTGANVLTF
TRBJ2-3	TRBV11-2	large	CASSLNPQGAPDTQYF
TRBJ2-5	TRBV4-1	NA	CASSQDEGWVVRQQETQYF
TRBJ2-1	TRBV7-2	medium-sized	CASSLVGSGGYYNEQFF
TRBJ2-5	TRBV5-1	medium-sized	CASSLIAGGQETQYF
TRBJ1-5	TRBV12-3/TRBV12-4	NA	CASSLTASNQPQHF
TRBJ2-7	TRBV27	large	CASTDQLAYEQYF
TRBJ1-1	TRBV18	large	CASSPDGVTEAFF
TRBJ1-1	TRBV9	medium-sized	CASSVFPEAFF
TRBJ1-3	TRBV6-5	medium-sized	CASSSGFTGNTIYF
TRBJ2-3	TRBV6-1	medium-sized	CASTEGVGDTQYF
TRBJ2-7	TRBV2	medium-sized	CASSGARQGWYF
TRBJ2-3	TRBV6-6	medium-sized	CASSYSGLTDTQYF
TRBJ2-3	TRBV7-9	large	CASSFPAGTQYF
TRBJ2-3	TRBV25-1	medium-sized	CASSELRASGDTQYF
TRBJ2-1	TRBV7-2	medium-sized	CASSLNLDRGYEQFF
TRBJ1-1	TRBV7-3	NA	CASSLNPGNTEAFF
TRBJ1-6	TRBV5-1	NA	CASLQGERSPLHF
TRBJ2-3	TRBV6-4	medium-sized	CASSDSTAGGRDTQYF
TRBJ1-2	TRBV6-1	NA	CASSATGSHYGYTF
TRBJ2-7	TRBV9	medium-sized	CASSPYLDSSYEQYF